The present TCR beta chain was sequenced within a study of blood T cell repertoires in COVID-19 (dated by TCRdb to the early 2020s). At the level of the whole study: Collaborator samples came from the United States, Italy and Spain and covered acute and convalescent phases of COVID-19. The repertoires were released in a freely available public database meant as a resource for research on the immune response to SARS-CoV-2. A de-identified subject ID, COVID-19 status, age in years and sex were almost always included in the sample metadata. Deeply sampled blood TCRbeta repertoires from subjects exposed to, actively infected with, or recovered from COVID-19 were included in the dataset. The prospective study material was composed of cDNA or gDNA derived from T cells, B-cell-depleted T cells, or PBMCs. Samples came from the ongoing ImmuneRACE study (first 160 participants) plus 1,254 subjects from 6 global collaborators. Where available, HLA class I and class II types were taken from metadata supplied by the sample provider and were not determined by assay-based typing.

Here is what the overall study found, with its caveats: The amount of clinical and demographic metadata varied by source and participant and was provided uncurated.

A remark on this clone: This receptor's antigen is unknown. No much larger clone exists at a distance of one base, and base qualities are not known.

The collaborating institutions used their own protocols to collect whole blood in K2EDTA tubes. For TCRbeta analysis, collaborators shipped samples as frozen whole blood, isolated PBMCs, or DNA extracted from either of those sample types. Looking up the germline V gene (reference sequence) yields CDR1 MNHEY and CDR2 SMNVEV. V and J are truncated by 4 bases and 1 base respectively, leaving an intervening sequence of 10 bases. The cysteine opens and the phenylalanine closes a CDR3 of 15 amino acids. Only the CDR3 region is kept as DNA, spanning 45 bases read in frame from base 1. TCRbeta CDR3 regions were amplified from genomic DNA using the immunoSEQ Assay, a bias-controlled multiplex PCR. The study's own analysis went as follows. The number of nucleated cells in each sample was estimated by amplification of reference gene primers within the assay. To quantify the absolute abundance of each unique TCRbeta CDR3 rearrangement, sequence reads were collapsed and filtered. For each sample, productive Simpson clonality was calculated as the square root of Simpson's diversity index over productive rearrangements. TCRdb's version of the immuneACCESS table is confined to in-frame rearrangements and falls short of the full clone set. An unresolved V gene accounts for under half of the shortfall where checked; the remainder is of unknown origin. Clone size and V and J calls were adopted from that table, with D and trimming inferred from the DNA. This sample holds some 460,000 clones; around 89% were observed only once. In total, the top ten clones hold more than 4% of the sample.

The chain joins TRBV27 to TRBJ1-4, with no confidently assigned D gene. Sequenced: peripheral blood. The source is a young woman with acute or convalescent COVID-19. The CDR3 region has the sequence CASSSGFGTNEKLFF. The sequenced DNA is TGTGCCAGCAGTTCCGGGTTTGGAACTAATGAAAAACTGTTTTTT.